Each of the 26 T cell receptor beta chains below was sequenced from the same sample in a study of T cells in Graves' hyperthyroidism and ophthalmopathy (dated by TCRdb to about 2019). The library was built by means of multiplex PCR. Sequenced using an Illumina HiSeq 2000. The TCR beta CDR3 regions were amplified from the RNA transcripts. The first round of RT-PCR for the TCR CDR3 was performed with the HTBI primer set and the Qiagen OneStep RT-PCR kit. In-frame beta chains were kept once TCRdb had trimmed the public reads at Q25 with fastp and called clones with MiXCR. Records with the same CDR3 protein are collapsed into one entry carrying the most frequent genes and DNA. Recorded for this sample are more than 350,000 distinct CDR3 sequences; around 15% of them occurred a single time. The leading ten clones occupy around 20% of the sample. Sample: blood. The source is a woman aged 55 to 70 with Graves' ophthalmopathy.

In its sample, this clonotype was seen a few times. The chain recombines TRBV5-6 with TRBJ1-6; D call uncertain. V lost 4 bases, J lost 5 bases, and 13 bases lay in between. The CDR3 is 15 residues long. The V gene's germline CDR1 is SGHDT and CDR2 YYEEEE. CDR3 protein: CASSPPGPHNSPLHF. Here the CDR3 DNA reads TGTGCCAGCAGCCCTCCGGGCCCGCATAATTCACCCCTCCACTTT.

The CDR3 region is CSAPRGAGGVSYNEQFF. DNA for the CDR3: TGCAGTGCTCCGCGGGGGGCGGGAGGGGTCTCCTACAATGAGCAGTTCTTC. This sequence joins TRBV20-1 and TRBJ2-1, with 9 bases fitting TRBD2. J gave up 0 bases and V 5 bases, and 11 bases lay outside the gene matches. Germline V lookup: CDR1 DFQATT, CDR2 SNEGSKA (reference sequence). The CDR3 has 17 amino acids.

This chain links TRBV14 with TRBJ2-2; D remains ambiguous. The CDR3 loop spans 16 amino acids. In germline, CDR1 is SGHDN, CDR2 FVKESK. V gave up 1 base and J gave up 5 bases, with 14 bases separating them. DNA for the CDR3: TGTGCCAGCAGCCAAGTGCGGATCCCGAGGACCGGGGAGCTGTTTTTT. It yields the protein CASSQVRIPRTGELFF.

V and J are TRBV19 and TRBJ2-5, with D possibly being TRBD1 or TRBD2 (6 bases each). CDR1 is LNHDA, CDR2 SQIVND, per germline (reference sequence). Trimming shortened V by 1 base and J by 5 bases, and 11 bases separated the two germline ends. The CDR3 is 14 amino acids. As DNA, the CDR3 is TGTGCCAGTAGTATAGTTGGGGGGCAGGAGACCCAGTACTTC. It specifies CASSIVGGQETQYF. Together with reference TRBV19 and TRBJ2-5, the CDR3 gives the full variable domain: DGGITQSPKYLFRKEGQNVTLSCEQNLNHDAMYWYRQDPGQGLRLIYYSQIVNDFQKGDIAEGYSVSREKKESFPLTVTSAQKNPTAFYLCASSIVGGQETQYFGPGTRLLVL.

This clonotype appeared many times. The V call is TRBV6-1, the J call TRBJ2-2; no clear D gene. CDR3 length: 15 residues. V was clipped by 4 bases and J by 5 bases, with 14 bases between them. CDR1 is MNHNS and CDR2 is SASEGT in the germline V gene. CDR3 loop: CASSVLRVVTGELFF. The CDR3 bases are TGTGCCAGCAGTGTCTTAAGGGTTGTAACCGGGGAGCTGTTTTTT.

This clonotype was seen at least ten times. V usage is TRBV5-5 and J usage is TRBJ1-1; D call uncertain. The CDR3 covers 13 residues. V gave up 4 bases and J gave up 5 bases, with 12 bases separating them. Germline lookup yields CDR1 SGHKS and CDR2 YYEKEE (reference sequence). The CDR3 protein is CASSPTQRTEAFF. In DNA, the CDR3 is TGTGCCAGCAGCCCGACGCAGAGGACTGAAGCTTTCTTT.

The rearrangement uses TRBV4-1 and TRBJ2-7, with 8 bases identical to TRBD2. This CDR3 is 15 amino acids long. CDR1 and CDR2 (germline): MGHRA, YSYEKL. V was clipped by 1 base and J by 2 bases; unmatched bases: 4. In DNA form, the CDR3 reads TGCGCCAGCAGCCAAGGCTTTAGCGGGGCCTACGAGCAGTACTTC. As protein: CASSQGFSGAYEQYF.

This clonotype came up many times. The chain couples TRBV28 to TRBJ2-7; the D gene could be TRBD1 or TRBD2 (5 bases each). Looked up from germline, CDR1 is MDHEN and CDR2 is SYDVKM. The CDR3 loop spans 15 amino acids. Trimming removed 5 bases from V and 3 bases from J, with 17 bases in between. In DNA form, the CDR3 reads TGTGCCAGCAGTCTCCAGGGTGTGGGGGTCTACGAGCAGTACTTC. Its protein is CASSLQGVGVYEQYF.

The rearrangement joins TRBV19 to TRBJ2-7; D remains unclear. There are 13 residues in the CDR3. The germline gives CDR1 LNHDA, CDR2 SQIVND (reference sequence). Trimming removed 7 bases from V and 3 bases from J, with 13 bases in between. The CDR3 sequence is CASTPPGNYEQYF. Written as DNA, the CDR3 is TGTGCCAGTACCCCCCCGGGCAACTACGAGCAGTACTTC.

The CDR3 spells CASRPTGGNYGYTF. CDR3 coding DNA: TGTGCCAGCAGACCGACAGGGGGTAACTATGGCTACACCTTC. The chain couples TRBV6-4 to TRBJ1-2; TRBD1 agrees at 9 bases. V lost 6 bases and J lost 1; bases outside the gene matches: 3. Germline CDR1 and CDR2: MRHNA and SNTAGT. The CDR3 consists of 14 residues.

This clonotype was recorded at least ten times. The chain recombines TRBV20-1 with TRBJ2-1; 9 nucleotides match TRBD2. The CDR3 length is 13 residues. J gave up 7 bases and V 7 bases, and 8 bases lay outside the gene matches. CDR1 is DFQATT, CDR2 SNEGSKA, per germline (reference sequence). The chain's CDR3 is CSVGTSRLNEQFF. The CDR3 region has the DNA TGCAGTGTTGGGACTAGCAGGTTAAATGAGCAGTTCTTC.

This clonotype has more than one count but fewer than ten. This chain uses TRBV20-1 with TRBJ1-5; unclear D gene. Looked up from germline, CDR1 is DFQATT and CDR2 is SNEGSKA (reference sequence). V was shortened by 2 bases and J by 5 bases, with 10 bases between the two germline ends. This CDR3 spans 13 amino acids. The CDR3 sequence: CSARPGDYQPQHF. The DNA for the CDR3 is TGCAGTGCTAGACCCGGGGATTATCAGCCCCAGCATTTT.

This sequence joins TRBV5-1 and TRBJ2-7; TRBD2 matches 8 bases. Germline lookup yields CDR1 SGHRS and CDR2 YFSETQ. This CDR3 is 14 amino acids long. The ends lost 1 base at V and 5 bases at J; junction bases unmatched: 5. This CDR3 is CASSLTGGINEQYF. DNA for the CDR3: TGCGCCAGCAGCTTGACGGGAGGGATTAACGAGCAGTACTTC.

This clonotype was detected ten times or more. The chain has TRBV10-3 and TRBJ2-7, with TRBD2 matching 12 bases. CDR1 and CDR2 (germline): ENHRY, SYGVKD. CDR3 length: 15 amino acids. The V segment lost 4 bases and the J segment 2 bases; nucleotides outside the gene matches: 3. CDR3 region: CAISGGTSGPYEQYF. The CDR3 DNA reads TGTGCCATCAGTGGGGGGACTAGCGGGCCCTACGAGCAGTACTTC.

This sequence joins TRBV27 and TRBJ1-2, with D uncertain. The CDR3 spans 14 residues. The germline V gene has CDR1 MNHEY and CDR2 SMNVEV (reference sequence). Trimming took off 4 bases at V and 6 bases at J, with 15 bases between the two ends. This CDR3 is CASSSRAGRDGYTF. DNA for the CDR3: TGTGCCAGCAGTTCCCGGGCCGGAAGGGATGGCTACACCTTC.

The rearrangement joins TRBV24-1 to TRBJ2-7; 8 bases align to TRBD2. Germline CDR1 KGHDR, CDR2 SFDVKD. V shed 2 bases, J shed 6 bases, and the junction held 8 bases outside the gene matches. This CDR3 has 15 residues. Here the CDR3 DNA reads TGTGCCACCAGTGATTCGTCGGGACTAGTCAGCGAGCAGTACTTC. It encodes CATSDSSGLVSEQYF.

This clonotype was recorded a few times. The chain recombines TRBV5-1 with TRBJ2-5; 9 bases map to TRBD2. Germline values: CDR1 SGHRS, CDR2 YFSETQ. V trimming: 2 bases; J trimming: 2 bases; junction bases outside the gene matches: 13. CDR3 length equals 18 residues. CDR3 protein: CASSLRDTGTSTQETQYF. DNA of the CDR3: TGCGCCAGCAGCTTAAGGGACACAGGGACTAGCACGCAAGAGACCCAGTACTTC.

There are many counts of this clonotype. The chain recombines TRBV28 with TRBJ1-2; D possibly corresponds to TRBD1 (5 bases). The V gene's germline CDR1 is MDHEN and CDR2 SYDVKM. The CDR3 runs 15 residues. V was shortened by 6 bases and J by 3 bases, with 17 bases between the two germline ends. The CDR3 reads CASRPSGRGDYGYTF. DNA for the CDR3: TGTGCCAGCAGACCTTCGGGACGGGGGGACTATGGCTACACCTTC.

The sample holds many counts of this clonotype. This sequence joins TRBV11-2 and TRBJ2-1, with 7 bases that match TRBD2. V lost 10 bases and J lost 0; bases outside the gene matches: 12. Germline CDR1 is SGHAT and CDR2 is FQNNGV. The CDR3 length is 16 residues. CDR3 amino acids: CATTGGPLSSYNEQFF. CDR3 DNA: TGTGCCACCACGGGGGGACCCCTGAGCTCCTACAATGAGCAGTTCTTC.

The table lists this clonotype with many counts. This sequence joins TRBV20-1 and TRBJ2-3, with 9 positions matching TRBD2. The CDR3 sequence is 14 residues long. The germline V gene has CDR1 DFQATT and CDR2 SNEGSKA (reference sequence). After removal of 6 bases from V and 1 base from J, the junction contained 5 bases not matched to a gene. This chain's CDR3 is CSALTSGRTDTQYF. In DNA form, the CDR3 reads TGCAGTGCCTTGACTAGCGGCCGCACAGATACGCAGTATTTT.

This clonotype was seen at least ten times. The chain joins TRBV28 to TRBJ2-5, with D perhaps TRBD1 or TRBD2 (5 bases each). This CDR3 has 15 amino acids. Deletions cut 7 bases from V and 3 bases from J, with 18 bases between. Per the germline V gene, CDR1 is MDHEN and CDR2 is SYDVKM. The CDR3 protein is CASNESGTAKETQYF. In DNA form, the CDR3 reads TGTGCCAGCAACGAATCCGGGACGGCCAAAGAGACCCAGTACTTC.

In its sample, this clonotype was seen many times. V and J are TRBV5-1 and TRBJ2-5; 7 bases agree with TRBD2. The CDR3 runs to 16 residues. V lost 4 bases and J lost 1; bases outside the gene matches: 10. CDR1 and CDR2 from the germline V gene are SGHRS and YFSETQ. CDR3 sequence: CASSVRGLSIQETQYF. In DNA, the CDR3 is TGCGCCAGCAGCGTTCGGGGACTATCCATCCAAGAGACCCAGTACTTC.

This clonotype occurred many times. CDR3 protein: CAIAPSGRFNEQYF. The CDR3 coding sequence is TGTGCCATCGCGCCTAGCGGGAGGTTCAACGAGCAGTACTTC. The J gene is TRBJ2-7, the V gene TRBV28, with TRBD2 identical over 11 bases. V trimming: 10 bases; J trimming: 5 bases; junction bases outside the gene matches: 10. This CDR3 is built from 14 residues. CDR1 MDHEN and CDR2 SYDVKM come from the germline V gene. The whole variable domain, remainder taken from reference TRBV28 and TRBJ2-7, is DVKVTQSSRYLVKRTGEKVFLECVQDMDHENMFWYRQDPGLGLRLIYFSYDVKMKEKGDIPEGYSVSREKKERFSLILESASTNQTSMYLCAIAPSGRFNEQYFGPGTRLTVT.

This clonotype was picked up many times. The chain has TRBV28 and TRBJ2-5; D not certain. The CDR3 loop spans 11 amino acids. V was trimmed by 3 bases and J by 6 bases, leaving 5 bases between them. Germline V gene data show CDR1 as MDHEN and CDR2 as SYDVKM. CDR3 DNA sequence: TGTGCCAGCAGTTTTATACAGACCCAGTACTTC. It yields the protein CASSFIQTQYF.

This chain uses TRBV30 with TRBJ2-7; TRBD1 matches at 9 bases. The CDR3 has 15 amino acids. Germline values: CDR1 GTSNPN, CDR2 SVGIG (reference sequence). After removal of 2 bases from V and 4 bases from J, the junction contained 9 bases not matched to a gene. CDR3 DNA: TGTGCCTGGAGTCCCGGGACAGGGACTCCTTACGAGCAGTACTTC. It codes for CAWSPGTGTPYEQYF.

At least ten counts were recorded for this clonotype. The V call is TRBV27, the J call TRBJ2-7; 7 bases are shared with TRBD2. V lost 2 bases, J lost 3 bases, and 13 bases stayed unmatched. Germline CDR1 reads MNHEY; CDR2 reads SMNVEV (reference sequence). The CDR3 has 17 amino acids. This CDR3 reads CASSLGGGVLGDYEQYF. The CDR3 region has the DNA TGTGCCAGCAGTTTAGGTGGGGGGGTCCTGGGAGACTACGAGCAGTACTTC.